The source of this TCR beta chain is a study of blood T cell repertoires in COVID-19. The wider study: The study drew acute and convalescent COVID-19 samples from the United States, Italy and Spain. PBMCs, B-cell-depleted T cells, or T cells provided the cDNA or gDNA that made up the material.

The V end lost 6 bases, the J end lost 0 bases, and 19 bases lay between the germline ends. The germline V gene has CDR1 SGHRS and CDR2 YFSETQ. The CDR3 sequence is 16 residues long. Source study methods: Reference gene primers were amplified, and this amplification served to estimate nucleated cell counts. The repertoire was sequenced with immunoSEQ multiplex PCR; TCRdb's copy has only in-frame clones and lacks some. The D gene and trimming were derived from the DNA, and the V and J assignments and clone size from that table. The data hold about 40,000 clones, with around 83% observed a single time.

The sequencing sample was made of peripheral blood. V gene TRBV5-1 combines with J gene TRBJ2-7; possible D gene TRBD1, 7 bases. This clonotype was sampled from a woman in her sixties with acute or convalescent COVID-19. This CDR3 reads CASKISQGTLSYEQYF. The CDR3 nucleotides read TGCGCCAGCAAAATATCACAGGGGACTCTCTCCTACGAGCAGTACTTC.